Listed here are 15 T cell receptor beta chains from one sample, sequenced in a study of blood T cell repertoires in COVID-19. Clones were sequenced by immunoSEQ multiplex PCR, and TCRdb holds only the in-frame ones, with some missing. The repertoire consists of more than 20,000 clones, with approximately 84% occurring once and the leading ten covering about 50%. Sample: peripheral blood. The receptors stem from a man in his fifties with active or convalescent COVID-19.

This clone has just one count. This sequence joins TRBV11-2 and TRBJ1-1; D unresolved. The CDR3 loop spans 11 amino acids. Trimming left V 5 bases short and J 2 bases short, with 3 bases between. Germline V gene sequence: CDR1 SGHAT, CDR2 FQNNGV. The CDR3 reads CASSINTEAFF. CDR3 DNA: TGTGCCAGCAGCATAAACACTGAAGCTTTCTTT.

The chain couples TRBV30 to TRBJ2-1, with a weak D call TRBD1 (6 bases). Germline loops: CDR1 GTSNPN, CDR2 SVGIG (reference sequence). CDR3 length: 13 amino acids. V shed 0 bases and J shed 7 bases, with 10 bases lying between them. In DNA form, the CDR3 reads TGTGCCTGGAGTGTGCAGGGGTATAATGAGCAGTTCTTC. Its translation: CAWSVQGYNEQFF.

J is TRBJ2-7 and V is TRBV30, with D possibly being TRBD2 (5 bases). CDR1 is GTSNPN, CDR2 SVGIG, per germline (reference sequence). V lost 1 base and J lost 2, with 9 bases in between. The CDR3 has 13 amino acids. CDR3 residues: CAWSGGQTYEQYF. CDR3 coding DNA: TGTGCCTGGAGTGGAGGGCAGACCTACGAGCAGTACTTC.

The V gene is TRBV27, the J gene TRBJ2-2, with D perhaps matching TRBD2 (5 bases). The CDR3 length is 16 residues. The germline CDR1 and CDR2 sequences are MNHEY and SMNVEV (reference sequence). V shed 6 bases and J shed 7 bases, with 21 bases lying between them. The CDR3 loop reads CASRPLGSGWYGELFF. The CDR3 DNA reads TGTGCCAGCAGGCCCCTGGGTTCGGGGTGGTACGGGGAGCTGTTTTTT.

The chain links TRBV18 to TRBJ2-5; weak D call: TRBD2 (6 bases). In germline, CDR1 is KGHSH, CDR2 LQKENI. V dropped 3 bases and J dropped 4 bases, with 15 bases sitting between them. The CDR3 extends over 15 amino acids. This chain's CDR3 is CASSPPGGGGETQYF. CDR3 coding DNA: TGTGCCAGCTCACCCCCTGGGGGAGGTGGAGAGACCCAGTACTTC.

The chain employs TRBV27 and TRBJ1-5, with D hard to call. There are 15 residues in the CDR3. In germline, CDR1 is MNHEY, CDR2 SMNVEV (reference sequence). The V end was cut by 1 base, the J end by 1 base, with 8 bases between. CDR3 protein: CASSLFGMSNQPQHF. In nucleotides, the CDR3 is TGTGCCAGCAGTTTATTCGGTATGAGCAATCAGCCCCAGCATTTT.

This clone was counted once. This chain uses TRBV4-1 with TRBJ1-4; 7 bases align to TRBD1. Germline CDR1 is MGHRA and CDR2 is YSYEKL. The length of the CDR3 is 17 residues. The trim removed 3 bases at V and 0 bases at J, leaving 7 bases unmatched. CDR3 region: CASSQPPGQTTNEKLFF. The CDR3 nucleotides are TGCGCCAGCAGCCAGCCGCCGGGACAGACAACTAATGAAAAACTGTTTTTT.

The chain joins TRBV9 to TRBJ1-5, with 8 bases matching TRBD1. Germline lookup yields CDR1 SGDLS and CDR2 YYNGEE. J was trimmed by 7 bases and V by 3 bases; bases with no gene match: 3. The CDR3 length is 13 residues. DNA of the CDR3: TGTGCCAGCAGCGAGACAGGGGCCCAGCCCCAGCATTTT. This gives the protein CASSETGAQPQHF. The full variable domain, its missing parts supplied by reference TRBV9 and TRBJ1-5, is DSGVTQTPKHLITATGQRVTLRCSPRSGDLSVYWYQQSLDQGLQFLIQYYNGEERAKGNILERFSAQQFPDLHSELNLSSLELGDSALYFCASSETGAQPQHFGDGTRLSIL.

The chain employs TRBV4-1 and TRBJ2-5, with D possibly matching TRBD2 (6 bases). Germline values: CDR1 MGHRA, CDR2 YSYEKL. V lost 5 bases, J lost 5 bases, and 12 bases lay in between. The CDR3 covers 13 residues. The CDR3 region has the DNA TGCGCCAGCAGCAGCGGGCGATGGGAGACCCAGTACTTC. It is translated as CASSSGRWETQYF.

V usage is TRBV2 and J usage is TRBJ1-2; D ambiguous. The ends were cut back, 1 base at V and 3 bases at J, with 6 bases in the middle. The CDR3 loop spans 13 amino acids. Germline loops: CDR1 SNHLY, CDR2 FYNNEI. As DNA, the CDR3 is TGTGCCAGCAGTGAAGGGCAGGACTATGGCTACACCTTC. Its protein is CASSEGQDYGYTF.

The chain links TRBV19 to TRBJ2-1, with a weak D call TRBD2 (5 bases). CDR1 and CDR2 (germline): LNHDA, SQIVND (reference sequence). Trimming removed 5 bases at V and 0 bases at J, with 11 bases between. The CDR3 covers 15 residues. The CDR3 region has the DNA TGTGCCAGTAGTGCGAGGGTCAGCTCCTACAATGAGCAGTTCTTC. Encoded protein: CASSARVSSYNEQFF.

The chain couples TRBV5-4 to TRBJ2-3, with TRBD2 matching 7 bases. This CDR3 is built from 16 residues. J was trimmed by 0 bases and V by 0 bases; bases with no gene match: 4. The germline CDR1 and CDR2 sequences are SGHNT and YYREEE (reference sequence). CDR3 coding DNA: TGTGCCAGCAGCTTGGCCGCAGCGGGGAGCACAGATACGCAGTATTTT. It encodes CASSLAAAGSTDTQYF.

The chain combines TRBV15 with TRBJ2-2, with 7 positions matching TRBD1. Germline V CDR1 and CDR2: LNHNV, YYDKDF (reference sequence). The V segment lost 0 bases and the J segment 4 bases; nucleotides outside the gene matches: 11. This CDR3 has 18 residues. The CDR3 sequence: CATSRDQKDRLSTGELFF. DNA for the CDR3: TGTGCCACCAGCAGAGATCAAAAGGACAGGTTAAGCACCGGGGAGCTGTTTTTT.

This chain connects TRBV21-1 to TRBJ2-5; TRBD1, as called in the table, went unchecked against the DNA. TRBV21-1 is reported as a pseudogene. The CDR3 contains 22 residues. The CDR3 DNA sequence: TGTGCCAGCAGCAAAGGTCTCTCTACCTTTACCTCAACGGACAGATTTGAAGAGACCCAGTACTTC. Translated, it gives CASSKGLSTFTSTDRFEETQYF.

CDR3 nucleotides: TGTGCCACCAGTGATACCGGGACAGGGGGCGAGGAAAAACTGTTTTTT. It translates to CATSDTGTGGEEKLFF. This sequence joins TRBV24-1 and TRBJ1-4; 12 bases match TRBD1. The ends lost 3 bases at V and 8 bases at J; junction bases unmatched: 6. This CDR3 is 16 amino acids long. Germline V gene data show CDR1 as KGHDR and CDR2 as SFDVKD.